This passage covers 22 T cell receptor beta chains from one sample sequenced in a study of blood T cell repertoires in COVID-19. Clones were read by immunoSEQ multiplex PCR, and TCRdb kept only the in-frame ones, dropping some. Altogether fewer than 250,000 clones are present, approximately 87% being singletons, with the ten largest covering about 2.2%. Sequencing was carried out using peripheral blood. The receptors were gathered from a woman in her forties or fifties with acute or convalescent COVID-19.

The V and J genes are TRBV2 and TRBJ2-2; 10 bases are shared with TRBD2. J gave up 4 bases and V 7 bases, and 6 bases lay outside the gene matches. The CDR3 totals 15 residues. The V gene's germline CDR1 is SNHLY and CDR2 FYNNEI. The CDR3 DNA follows: TGTGCCAGCATTCCAGCGGGAGGGGGCACCGGGGAGCTGTTTTTT. Its translation is CASIPAGGGTGELFF.

The chain links TRBV5-1 to TRBJ2-1, with D maybe TRBD2 (6 bases). This CDR3 is 15 amino acids long. V was cut by 0 bases and J by 4 bases, with 11 bases left in between. Germline CDR1 SGHRS, CDR2 YFSETQ. The CDR3 loop is CASSLVASEYNEQFF. Here the CDR3 DNA reads TGCGCCAGCAGCTTGGTGGCTAGCGAGTACAATGAGCAGTTCTTC.

The chain couples TRBV18 to TRBJ2-5; no firm D call. V gave up 3 bases and J gave up 5 bases, with 10 bases separating them. Germline CDR1 is KGHSH and CDR2 is LQKENI. This CDR3 is built from 13 residues. The CDR3 coding sequence is TGTGCCAGCTCACCTAGGCGGCTCGAGACCCAGTACTTC. It codes for CASSPRRLETQYF.

The chain employs TRBV18 and TRBJ2-7, with D uncertain. Germline V lookup: CDR1 KGHSH, CDR2 LQKENI. This CDR3 is 15 amino acids long. V was cut by 3 bases and J by 1 base, with 13 bases left in between. CDR3 sequence reads: CASSPSTLLSYEQYF. CDR3 sequence (DNA): TGTGCCAGCTCACCGTCCACTTTATTATCCTACGAGCAGTACTTC.

This sequence joins TRBV30 and TRBJ2-1; 10 bases map to TRBD2. The CDR3 consists of 14 residues. Germline CDR1 and CDR2: GTSNPN and SVGIG (reference sequence). V shed 2 bases and J 7 bases; nucleotides not matched to a gene: 5. The CDR3: CAWSNQRGGNEQFF. The CDR3 DNA is TGTGCCTGGAGTAACCAGCGGGGGGGGAATGAGCAGTTCTTC.

V and J are TRBV10-2 and TRBJ2-5; no reliable D call. The V gene lost 0 bases and the J gene lost 7 bases, with 3 bases spanning the gap. Germline V gene lookup returns CDR1 WSHSY and CDR2 SAAADI. The CDR3 is 11 residues long. The CDR3 region has the DNA TGCGCCAGCAGTGAGTCAGCGACCCAGTACTTC. Translated, it gives CASSESATQYF.

The rearrangement uses TRBV11-3 and TRBJ2-7; D unclear. The V end was cut by 2 bases, the J end by 9 bases, with 14 bases between. The CDR3 has 13 amino acids. Germline V gene data show CDR1 as SGHNT and CDR2 as YENEEA. The CDR3 region is CASSLMISRWQYF. In nucleotides, the CDR3 is TGTGCCAGCAGCTTAATGATAAGCCGTTGGCAGTACTTC.

This chain connects TRBV12-3 or TRBV12-4 to TRBJ1-5; D unresolved. The CDR3 is made up of 13 amino acids. Trimming left V 7 bases short and J 4 bases short, with 11 bases between. The CDR3 protein is CASNSGSNQPQHF. The CDR3 DNA follows: TGTGCCAGCAATTCAGGCAGTAATCAGCCCCAGCATTTT.

A note on this clone: Different DNA sequences within this sample yield the same CDR3. The chain combines TRBV20-1 with TRBJ2-7, with a weak D call TRBD2 (6 bases). CDR1 and CDR2 from the germline V gene are DFQATT and SNEGSKA (reference sequence). V lost 5 bases and J lost 5, with 10 bases in between. This CDR3 region has 11 residues. The CDR3 nucleotides read TGCAGTGCTCGTAGCGGCCACGAGCAGTACTTC. Amino acids: CSARSGHEQYF.

This chain uses TRBV6-5 with TRBJ1-2; D not resolved. CDR3 length: 13 amino acids. The V gene's germline CDR1 is MNHEY and CDR2 SVGAGI. Trimming left V 0 bases short and J 3 bases short, with 5 bases between. The CDR3 reads CASSYSPDYGYTF. The CDR3 nucleotides are TGTGCCAGCAGTTACTCTCCAGACTATGGCTACACCTTC.

The J gene is TRBJ1-2, the V gene TRBV19; 9 nucleotides match TRBD1. The germline gives CDR1 LNHDA, CDR2 SQIVND (reference sequence). The CDR3 sequence is 15 residues long. The ends lost 6 bases at V and 7 bases at J; junction bases unmatched: 12. The CDR3 loop reads CASSPQSRDRVGYTF. DNA for the CDR3: TGTGCCAGTAGCCCGCAGTCCCGGGACAGGGTTGGCTACACCTTC.

The chain couples TRBV9 to TRBJ2-1; TRBD2 agrees at 13 bases. Germline trimming cut 6 bases from V and 10 bases from J; bases unmatched to any gene: 7. This CDR3 has 14 residues. CDR1 and CDR2 from the germline V gene are SGDLS and YYNGEE. The CDR3 protein is CASTPGLAGSEQFF. The CDR3 nucleotides are TGTGCCAGCACCCCGGGACTAGCGGGATCCGAGCAGTTCTTC.

This clone has only one observation. V usage is TRBV19 and J usage is TRBJ2-3, with 10 bases matching TRBD2. The CDR3 sequence is 14 residues long. The V gene end was trimmed by 9 bases and the J gene end by 5 bases; junction bases not matched to a gene: 8. Germline lookup yields CDR1 LNHDA and CDR2 SQIVND (reference sequence). The DNA for the CDR3 is TGTGCCAGCCAAGCGGGGGGGCTCGGAGATACGCAGTATTTT. Translated, it gives CASQAGGLGDTQYF.

V and J are TRBV19 and TRBJ2-3, with TRBD1 matching 8 bases. The CDR3 spans 16 residues. V gave up 4 bases and J gave up 4 bases; unmatched junction bases: 10. Germline V lookup: CDR1 LNHDA, CDR2 SQIVND (reference sequence). CDR3 DNA sequence: TGTGCCAGTAGTACGAGACAGGGGCCCCATCCAGATACGCAGTATTTT. It encodes CASSTRQGPHPDTQYF.

V and J are TRBV6-5 and TRBJ2-7, with D perhaps matching TRBD1 (5 bases). Germline CDR1 and CDR2: MNHEY and SVGAGI. The CDR3 has 14 amino acids. V lost 7 bases and J 9 bases, leaving 22 bases between the germline ends. This chain's CDR3 is CASTSSGRDTGQYF. CDR3 coding DNA: TGTGCCAGCACCTCATCGGGCAGGGATACAGGGCAGTACTTC.

This clone was observed a single time. This sequence joins TRBV19 and TRBJ2-7; TRBD1 aligns across 8 bases. Losses at the gene ends were 8 bases for V and 7 bases for J; bases not matched to a gene: 13. From germline, CDR1 is LNHDA and CDR2 SQIVND (reference sequence). The CDR3 has 14 amino acids. This chain's CDR3 is CASRPDRELGEQYF. The CDR3 DNA is TGTGCCAGTCGACCGGACAGGGAATTGGGAGAGCAGTACTTC.

J is TRBJ2-3 and V is TRBV3-1 (or the pseudogene TRBV3-2), with 7 bases matching TRBD2. The CDR3 covers 18 residues. J gave up 0 bases and V 6 bases, and 15 bases lay outside the gene matches. Germline assignment: CDR1 LGHDT and CDR2 YNNKEL (reference sequence). The CDR3 protein is CASSGGVDSQDSTDTQYF. CDR3 DNA sequence: TGTGCCAGCAGTGGGGGGGTCGACTCCCAGGATAGCACAGATACGCAGTATTTT.

This chain links TRBV6-2 or TRBV6-3 with TRBJ1-1; D remains unclear. V lost 0 bases to trimming and J lost 5 bases, with 10 bases between them. Germline CDR1 MNHEY, CDR2 SVGEGT. The CDR3 totals 14 residues. The chain's CDR3 is CASSYSPRVTEAFF. The CDR3, as DNA: TGTGCCAGCAGTTACTCTCCACGGGTGACTGAAGCTTTCTTT.

The chain joins TRBV13 to TRBJ2-1; TRBD2 aligns across 9 bases. The germline V gene has CDR1 PRHDT and CDR2 FYEKMQ (reference sequence). The J segment lost 8 bases and the V segment lost 7 bases, leaving 6 bases of the junction unmatched. CDR3 length equals 13 residues. CDR3 protein: CASTEREDDEQFF. The CDR3 region has the DNA TGTGCCAGCACCGAGCGGGAGGACGATGAGCAGTTCTTC. Variable domain in full (rest from reference TRBV13 and TRBJ2-1): AAGVIQSPRHLIKEKRETATLKCYPIPRHDTVYWYQQGPGQDPQFLISFYEKMQSDKGSIPDRFSAQQFSDYHSELNMSSLELGDSALYFCASTEREDDEQFFGPGTRLTVL.

The rearrangement uses TRBV19 and TRBJ1-6; D is possibly TRBD1 (5 bases). This CDR3 has 18 residues. Trimming stripped 3 bases from V and 0 bases from J, with 15 bases between. Germline-derived CDR1 and CDR2 are LNHDA and SQIVND (reference sequence). The chain's CDR3 is CASSMGPGGSSYNSPLHF. The CDR3 DNA reads TGTGCCAGTAGTATGGGCCCCGGGGGGAGCTCCTATAATTCACCCCTCCACTTT.

The chain employs TRBV7-6 and TRBJ2-1, with 9 bases aligning to TRBD2. Germline V CDR1 and CDR2: SGHVS, FNYEAQ. J was trimmed by 5 bases and V by 0 bases; bases with no gene match: 8. This CDR3 has 17 residues. CDR3 nucleotides: TGTGCCAGCAGCTTAGCGCTGGGGCGGGGGGGGAACAATGAGCAGTTCTTC. Protein sequence: CASSLALGRGGNNEQFF.

The J gene is TRBJ1-2, the V gene TRBV9, with 8 bases aligning to TRBD1. The V segment lost 2 bases and the J segment 5 bases; nucleotides outside the gene matches: 11. Looked up from germline, CDR1 is SGDLS and CDR2 is YYNGEE. This CDR3 contains 16 residues. The CDR3 spells CASSVSPLQGGYGYTF. For the CDR3, the DNA is TGTGCCAGCAGCGTGAGTCCTTTACAGGGGGGATATGGCTACACCTTC.